A single sample is the source of the 25 T cell receptor beta chains below, sequenced in a study of response to subunit inactivated influenza vaccine. One entry per CDR3 protein, called by TCRdb with MiXCR from the RT-PCR reads. The sample has 400,000 to 550,000 distinct CDR3 sequences; roughly 27% are singletons. This specimen consisted of CD4+ T cells sorted from PBMCs, obtained about 5 days after vaccination. All receptors derive from a man between 50 and 59 years old who received an inactivated influenza vaccine.

This clonotype was seen a handful of times. The CDR3 loop is CASSSSGRGEQYF. CDR3 DNA: TGTGCCAGCAGTTCCTCCGGACGGGGCGAGCAGTACTTC. The chain couples TRBV6-6 to TRBJ2-7; tentatively, D is TRBD2 (5 bases). V was clipped by 4 bases and J by 6 bases, with 13 bases between them. The germline V gene encodes CDR1 MNHNY and CDR2 SVGAGI (reference sequence). CDR3 size: 13 residues.

The chain links TRBV28 to TRBJ1-4; maybe TRBD1 (5 bases). Germline-derived CDR1 and CDR2 are MDHEN and SYDVKM. This CDR3 spans 13 amino acids. Trimming left V 8 bases short and J 6 bases short, with 13 bases between. CDR3 DNA sequence: TGTGCCAGCTCACTTGGGGCCTATGAAAAACTGTTTTTT. Protein: CASSLGAYEKLFF.

This clonotype was observed a handful of times. The chain combines TRBV3-1 with TRBJ2-1; tentative D call: TRBD1 (6 bases). Germline CDR1 and CDR2: LGHDT and YNNKEL (reference sequence). Trimming took 3 bases from V and 6 from J, leaving 15 bases between them. The CDR3 covers 15 residues. CDR3 amino acids: CASSHGQRHGNEQFF. The CDR3 DNA reads TGTGCCAGCAGCCACGGACAGAGGCACGGCAATGAGCAGTTCTTC.

This clonotype has more than one count but fewer than ten. The chain carries TRBV28 and TRBJ2-2, with 8 bases identical to TRBD1. Germline CDR1 reads MDHEN; CDR2 reads SYDVKM. V shed 4 bases, J shed 7 bases, and the junction held 5 bases outside the gene matches. The CDR3 extends over 14 amino acids. CDR3 nucleotide sequence: TGTGCCAGCAGTTGGACAGGGCGGAGCGGGGAGCTGTTTTTT. Translation gives CASSWTGRSGELFF.

The V gene is TRBV5-6, the J gene TRBJ2-1; 10 bases match TRBD2. V shed 4 bases and J 5 bases; nucleotides not matched to a gene: 12. CDR1 is SGHDT and CDR2 is YYEEEE in the germline V gene. The CDR3 is made up of 17 amino acids. CDR3 DNA sequence: TGTGCCAGCAGCCTAGCGGGAGTGCGGGGAAAGAACAATGAGCAGTTCTTC. The encoded protein is CASSLAGVRGKNNEQFF.

The chain carries TRBV10-3 and TRBJ1-4, with 7 bases fitting TRBD1. Germline lookup yields CDR1 ENHRY and CDR2 SYGVKD. The CDR3 covers 15 residues. After removal of 6 bases from V and 4 bases from J, the junction contained 8 bases not matched to a gene. For the CDR3, the DNA is TGTGCCATCAGAGCCGGGACAGAGGATAATGAAAAACTGTTTTTT. Translation gives CAIRAGTEDNEKLFF.

The CDR3 region is CASSDPENRVQGTYNEQFF. DNA for the CDR3: TGTGCCAGCAGCGATCCTGAGAACAGGGTTCAGGGAACCTACAATGAGCAGTTCTTC. The gene calls are TRBV11-2 and TRBJ2-1; the D gene is possibly TRBD1 (6 bases). V lost 5 bases to trimming and J lost 2 bases, with 25 bases between them. There are 19 residues in the CDR3. CDR1 and CDR2 (germline): SGHAT, FQNNGV.

V and J are TRBV20-1 and TRBJ1-1; D is perhaps TRBD1 (5 bases). Deletions cut 5 bases from V and 3 bases from J, with 16 bases between. This CDR3 is 14 amino acids long. CDR1 and CDR2 (germline): DFQATT, SNEGSKA (reference sequence). CDR3 in amino acids: CSAGRGGKDTEAFF. The CDR3 DNA reads as TGCAGTGCTGGGCGGGGGGGGAAGGACACTGAAGCTTTCTTT.

V gene TRBV5-1 combines with J gene TRBJ2-1, with 10 bases that match TRBD2. The CDR3 spans 15 residues. Germline assignment: CDR1 SGHRS and CDR2 YFSETQ. V was clipped by 2 bases and J by 10 bases; unmatched bases: 9. The CDR3 loop reads CASSLLAGTTREQFF. The CDR3 coding sequence is TGCGCCAGCAGCTTACTAGCGGGAACGACTCGGGAGCAGTTCTTC.

The chain combines TRBV20-1 with TRBJ1-5; D not resolved. V gave up 1 base and J gave up 0 bases, with 7 bases separating them. Per germline, CDR1 DFQATT and CDR2 SNEGSKA (reference sequence). CDR3 size: 14 residues. The CDR3: CSARGQNSNQPQHF. CDR3 coding DNA: TGCAGTGCTAGAGGTCAGAATAGCAATCAGCCCCAGCATTTT.

The rearrangement uses TRBV6-4 and TRBJ2-1; tentatively, D is TRBD1 or TRBD2 (5 bases each). This CDR3 region has 13 residues. Trimming pared 1 base from V and 11 bases from J, leaving 12 bases between. Looked up from germline, CDR1 is MRHNA and CDR2 is SNTAGT. The CDR3 bases are TGTGCCAGCAGTGACTGGGCCGGGACCCAGCAGTTCTTC. This encodes CASSDWAGTQQFF.

This chain connects TRBV6-1 to TRBJ2-2; D not certain. The CDR3 spans 13 residues. Germline CDR1 and CDR2: MNHNS and SASEGT. Trimming cost V 6 bases and J 4 bases, with 9 bases left between them. The CDR3 loop reads CASRAIGTGELFF. CDR3 in DNA: TGTGCCAGCAGGGCGATCGGCACCGGGGAGCTGTTTTTT.

The rearrangement joins TRBV12-3 or TRBV12-4 to TRBJ2-1, with D possibly matching TRBD1 (5 bases). Trimming removed 11 bases from V and 9 bases from J, with 14 bases in between. The CDR3 length is 11 residues. CDR3 amino acids: CACGALSEQFF. The CDR3 region has the DNA TGTGCCTGTGGGGCCCTTAGTGAGCAGTTCTTC.

This chain connects TRBV18 to TRBJ2-5; TRBD2 agrees at 10 bases. The germline V gene has CDR1 KGHSH and CDR2 LQKENI. This CDR3 region has 16 residues. Losses at the gene ends were 0 bases for V and 3 bases for J; bases not matched to a gene: 4. CDR3 residues: CASSPPVGLAEETQYF. DNA of the CDR3: TGTGCCAGCTCACCACCAGTCGGACTAGCGGAAGAGACCCAGTACTTC.

Ten or more counts support this clonotype. The genes are TRBV7-2 and TRBJ2-3; D is uncertain. Germline lookup yields CDR1 SGHTA and CDR2 FQGNSA. V dropped 0 bases and J dropped 5 bases, with 9 bases sitting between them. The CDR3 extends over 14 amino acids. CDR3 nucleotide sequence: TGTGCCAGCAGCTTAGCACAGTCTCTAGATACGCAGTATTTT. Translating gives CASSLAQSLDTQYF. Complete variable domain (other parts from reference TRBV7-2 and TRBJ2-3): GAGVSQSPSNKVTEKGKDVELRCDPISGHTALYWYRQSLGQGLEFLIYFQGNSAPDKSGLPSDRFSAERTGGSVSTLTIQRTQQEDSAVYLCASSLAQSLDTQYFGPGTRLTVL.

The rearrangement joins TRBV11-2 to TRBJ1-1; D is undetermined. V shed 5 bases and J shed 4 bases, with 11 bases lying between them. This CDR3 is built from 13 residues. Germline CDR1 is SGHAT and CDR2 is FQNNGV. CDR3 sequence reads: CASSSSRATEAFF. DNA of the CDR3: TGTGCCAGCAGCAGTTCAAGGGCCACTGAAGCTTTCTTT.

The rearrangement links TRBV7-2 to TRBJ2-3; 10 positions agree with TRBD1. Germline assignment: CDR1 SGHTA and CDR2 FQGNSA. CDR3 length equals 15 residues. The V gene end was trimmed by 5 bases and the J gene end by 4 bases; junction bases not matched to a gene: 6. CDR3 amino acids: CASSRRQGASDTQYF. CDR3 bases: TGTGCCAGCAGCCGTCGACAGGGGGCTTCAGATACGCAGTATTTT.

This rearrangement joins TRBV9 to TRBJ2-7; weak D call: TRBD2 (5 bases). Germline V gives CDR1 SGDLS, CDR2 YYNGEE. This CDR3 is 15 amino acids long. V shed 0 bases and J shed 6 bases, with 16 bases lying between them. DNA for the CDR3: TGTGCCAGCAGCGTAGGGTCCCGGGGTGCTGCCGAGCAGTACTTC. The encoded protein is CASSVGSRGAAEQYF.

The J gene is TRBJ2-7, the V gene TRBV12-3 or TRBV12-4, with TRBD1 matching over 11 bases. The junction had 16 bases not matched to a gene; V was cut back by 8 bases and J by 4 bases. The CDR3 spans 17 residues. The CDR3 sequence is CASQENWWTGGRYEQYF. DNA of the CDR3: TGTGCCAGCCAAGAAAACTGGTGGACAGGGGGCAGATACGAGCAGTACTTC.

The chain carries TRBV4-1 and TRBJ2-7; tentatively, D is TRBD1 (6 bases). The V gene's germline CDR1 is MGHRA and CDR2 YSYEKL. Deletions cut 1 base from V and 2 bases from J, with 18 bases between. The CDR3 is 17 residues long. The chain's CDR3 is CASSQVARLTGTYEQYF. CDR3 in DNA: TGCGCCAGCAGCCAAGTAGCTCGTCTAACAGGGACCTACGAGCAGTACTTC.

This sequence joins TRBV7-9 and TRBJ2-5; D is unclear. Germline lookup yields CDR1 SEHNR and CDR2 FQNEAQ (reference sequence). The CDR3 length is 12 residues. The germline V and J ends were trimmed by 5 bases and 5 bases, with 9 bases remaining between them. The CDR3 sequence: CASSHSAETQYF. The CDR3, as DNA: TGTGCCAGCAGCCATTCCGCGGAGACCCAGTACTTC. Variable domain in full (rest from reference TRBV7-9 and TRBJ2-5): DTGVSQNPRHKITKRGQNVTFRCDPISEHNRLYWYRQTLGQGPEFLTYFQNEAQLEKSRLLSDRFSAERPKGSFSTLEIQRTEQGDSAMYLCASSHSAETQYFGPGTRLLVL.

The table lists this clonotype with a few counts. The chain links TRBV20-1 to TRBJ2-5; 8 bases fit TRBD1. Germline values: CDR1 DFQATT, CDR2 SNEGSKA (reference sequence). The CDR3 consists of 17 residues. V trimming: 3 bases; J trimming: 2 bases; junction bases outside the gene matches: 14. Here the CDR3 DNA reads TGCAGTGCTAGCCCGAGACCCCAGGGGGCCCTACAAGAGACCCAGTACTTC. It yields the protein CSASPRPQGALQETQYF.

This sequence joins TRBV9 and TRBJ2-4; 7 bases fit TRBD2. Trimming cost V 6 bases and J 1 base; bases outside gene matches: 7. Looked up from germline, CDR1 is SGDLS and CDR2 is YYNGEE. The CDR3 is made up of 15 amino acids. The CDR3 protein is CASNRLGGAKNIQYF. The CDR3 region has the DNA TGTGCCAGCAATCGGCTGGGGGGGGCCAAAAACATTCAGTACTTC.

The V gene is TRBV12-2, the J gene TRBJ2-7; no check of the table's D call, TRBD2, against the DNA was made. TRBV12-2 is listed as a pseudogene. The CDR3 is made up of 15 amino acids. This CDR3 is CASRPPGLPRDEQYF. The CDR3, as DNA: TGTGCAAGTCGCCCCCCGGGACTTCCGAGGGACGAGCAGTACTTC.

The sample holds a few counts of this clonotype. CDR3 nucleotide sequence: TGCGCCAGCAGCTTTGGAGGAGCGGGAGGGACCTACGAGCAGTACTTC. It is translated as CASSFGGAGGTYEQYF. The V call is TRBV5-1, the J call TRBJ2-7; 10 nucleotides line up with TRBD2. The CDR3 totals 16 residues. The ends lost 2 bases at V and 2 bases at J; junction bases unmatched: 7. Germline V gene data show CDR1 as SGHRS and CDR2 as YFSETQ.